This entry is about one TCR beta chain. The entry originates in a study of blood T cell repertoires in COVID-19. The wider study: Donors in the United States, Italy and Spain gave samples during acute or convalescent COVID-19. T cells, B-cell-depleted T cells, or PBMCs supplied cDNA or gDNA.

Produced via immunoSEQ multiplex PCR; TCRdb's table is partial and in-frame only. The sample has some 260,000 clones; 70% to 80% are singletons. J gave up 6 bases and V 5 bases, and 9 bases lay outside the gene matches. Germline V gives CDR1 LNHDA, CDR2 SQIVND (reference sequence). The CDR3 runs 15 residues. This TCR was sampled from an elderly woman with acute or convalescent COVID-19. The sample taken for sequencing was peripheral blood. J is TRBJ2-7 and V is TRBV19; 11 positions match TRBD2. The CDR3 bases are TGTGCCAGTAGTGGACCGACTAGCGGGGACGGCGAGCAGTACTTC. This translates into CASSGPTSGDGEQYF.